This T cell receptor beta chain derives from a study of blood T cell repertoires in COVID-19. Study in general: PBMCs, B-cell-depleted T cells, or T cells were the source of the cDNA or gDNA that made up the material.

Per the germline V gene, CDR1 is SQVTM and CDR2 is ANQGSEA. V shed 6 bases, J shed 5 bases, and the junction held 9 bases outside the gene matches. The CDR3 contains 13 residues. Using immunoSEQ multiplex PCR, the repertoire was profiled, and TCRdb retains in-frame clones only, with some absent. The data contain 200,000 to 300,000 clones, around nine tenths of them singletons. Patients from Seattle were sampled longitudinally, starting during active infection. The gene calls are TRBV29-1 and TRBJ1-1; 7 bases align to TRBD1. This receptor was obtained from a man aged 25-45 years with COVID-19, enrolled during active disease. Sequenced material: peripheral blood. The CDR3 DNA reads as TGCAGCGTCCCAAATACAGGGGCAACTGAAGCTTTCTTT. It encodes CSVPNTGATEAFF.